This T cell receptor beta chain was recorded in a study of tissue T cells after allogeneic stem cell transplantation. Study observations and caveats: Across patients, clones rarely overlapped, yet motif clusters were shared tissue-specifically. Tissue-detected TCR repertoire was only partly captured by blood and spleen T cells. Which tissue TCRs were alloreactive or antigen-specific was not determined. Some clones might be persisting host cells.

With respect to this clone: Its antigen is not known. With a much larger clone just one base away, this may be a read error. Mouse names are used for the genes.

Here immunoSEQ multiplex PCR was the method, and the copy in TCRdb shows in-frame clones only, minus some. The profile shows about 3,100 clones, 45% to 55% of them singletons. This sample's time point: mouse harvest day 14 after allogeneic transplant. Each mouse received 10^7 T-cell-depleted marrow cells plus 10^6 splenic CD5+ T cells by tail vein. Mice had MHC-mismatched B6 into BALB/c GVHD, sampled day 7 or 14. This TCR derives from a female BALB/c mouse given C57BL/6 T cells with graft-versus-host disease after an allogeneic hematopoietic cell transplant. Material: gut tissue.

CDR3 in amino acids: CAGSPDWGSSYEQYF. CDR3 DNA, as far as it was read: TGTGCCGGCAGCCCTGACTGGGGGAGCTCCTATGAACAGTAC. V gene TRBV19 combines with J gene TRBJ2-7; TRBD2 aligns across 9 bases. The read falls 1 residue short of the CDR3 end, and the missing part is taken from the germline J gene. Germline V CDR1 and CDR2: FNHDT, SITEND (reference sequence). The CDR3 sequence is 15 residues long.